This TCR beta chain derives from a study of cytomegalovirus exposure and HLA in healthy donors. About this clone: Its antigen is still unknown.

Study-level results: Most TCR sequences were uncommon, yet certain public TCRs appeared in many donors.

The PCR had 60 Vbeta and 13 Jbeta primers. Assay used: immunoSEQ multiplex PCR; TCRdb lists only in-frame clones, some missing. Counted here are over 200,000 clones, around 80% occurring once; the ten biggest clones make up about 3.8%. Germline V gene data show CDR1 as SQVTM and CDR2 as ANQGSEA. This CDR3 comprises 14 residues. With V trimmed by 6 bases and J by 4 bases, 6 bases remained unmatched. Sequenced material: PBMCs. The V call is TRBV29-1, the J call TRBJ2-1; TRBD2 agrees at 10 bases. This receptor was identified in a male donor in good health and CMV-seronegative. The CDR3 here is CSVQRTSGYNEQFF. In DNA form, the CDR3 reads TGCAGCGTACAGAGGACTAGCGGTTACAATGAGCAGTTCTTC.